Listed below are T cell receptor beta chains from one sample, sequenced in a study of shared clonotypes between healthy human individuals. The method was immunoSEQ multiplex PCR; TCRdb's version includes in-frame clones alone and lacks a portion of them. This table has 600,000 to 750,000 clones, about two thirds appearing once. Sequencing input: memory CD4+ T cells sorted from blood. Every receptor here comes from a woman aged 25-40 years in good health. CDR3s include the opening cysteine and the closing phenylalanine or tryptophan. Fields, in order: J gene, clone size, CDR3 length, D gene, V gene, CDR3 protein, CDR3 DNA. A D gene is named only where the DNA matches it firmly. Rows may omit the clone size; those that give it use once, few, many or a size class.

j_gene: TRBJ2-3
abundance: .
len: 12
d_gene: .
v_gene: TRBV15
CDR3aa: CATSDNTDTQYF
CDR3nt: TGTGCCACCAGCGACAACACAGATACGCAGTATTTT

j_gene: TRBJ2-7
abundance: .
len: 13
d_gene: .
v_gene: TRBV28
CDR3aa: CASQPLNAYEQYF
CDR3nt: TGTGCCAGCCAGCCTCTCAACGCGTACGAGCAGTACTTC

j_gene: TRBJ1-1
abundance: .
len: 10
d_gene: .
v_gene: TRBV20-1
CDR3aa: CSARPTEAFF
CDR3nt: TGCAGTGCTAGGCCGACTGAAGCTTTCTTT

j_gene: TRBJ2-2
abundance: .
len: 15
d_gene: TRBD1
v_gene: TRBV4-1
CDR3aa: CASSRGQGNTGELFF
CDR3nt: TGCGCCAGCAGCCGTGGACAGGGGAACACCGGGGAGCTGTTTTTT

j_gene: TRBJ1-2
abundance: .
len: 14
d_gene: .
v_gene: TRBV6-1
CDR3aa: CASSEDRERYGYTF
CDR3nt: TGTGCCAGCAGTGAAGACAGGGAGCGGTATGGCTACACCTTC

j_gene: TRBJ2-7
abundance: .
len: 14
d_gene: TRBD2
v_gene: TRBV29-1
CDR3aa: CSVEPIAGVYEQYF
CDR3nt: TGCAGCGTTGAACCTATAGCGGGAGTCTACGAGCAGTACTTC

j_gene: TRBJ2-7
abundance: .
len: 15
d_gene: TRBD1
v_gene: TRBV5-1
CDR3aa: CASSPGTGGSYEQYF
CDR3nt: TGCGCCAGCAGTCCCGGGACAGGGGGTTCCTACGAGCAGTACTTC

j_gene: TRBJ2-2
abundance: .
len: 13
d_gene: .
v_gene: TRBV4-2
CDR3aa: CASSRRQPGELFF
CDR3nt: TGTGCCAGCAGCCGCCGACAACCCGGGGAGCTGTTTTTT

j_gene: TRBJ2-7
abundance: few
len: 15
d_gene: TRBD2
v_gene: TRBV30
CDR3aa: CAWSVQGSGNYEQYF
CDR3nt: TGTGCCTGGAGTGTACAGGGTAGCGGGAACTACGAGCAGTACTTC

j_gene: TRBJ1-1
abundance: .
len: 17
d_gene: TRBD1
v_gene: TRBV6-1
CDR3aa: CASSELTRTGRNTEAFF
CDR3nt: TGTGCCAGCAGTGAGCTGACTAGGACAGGCCGGAACACTGAAGCTTTCTTT

j_gene: TRBJ2-2
abundance: few
len: 15
d_gene: .
v_gene: TRBV7-9
CDR3aa: CASTRQQGNTGELFF
CDR3nt: TGTGCCAGCACACGACAACAGGGAAACACCGGGGAGCTGTTTTTT

j_gene: TRBJ2-3
abundance: .
len: 11
d_gene: .
v_gene: TRBV6-1
CDR3aa: CASSEGHTQYF
CDR3nt: TGTGCCAGCAGTGAGGGGCATACGCAGTATTTT

j_gene: TRBJ2-6
abundance: .
len: 17
d_gene: TRBD2
v_gene: TRBV9
CDR3aa: CASSLSGGRSGANVLTF
CDR3nt: TGTGCCAGCAGCCTCTCGGGGGGGCGATCTGGGGCCAACGTCCTGACTTTC

j_gene: TRBJ2-3
abundance: .
len: 14
d_gene: TRBD2
v_gene: TRBV6-6
CDR3aa: CASRAGGSTDTQYF
CDR3nt: TGTGCCAGCAGAGCGGGAGGAAGCACAGATACGCAGTATTTT

j_gene: TRBJ2-4
abundance: .
len: 16
d_gene: TRBD2
v_gene: TRBV2
CDR3aa: CASSETSGRVKNIQYF
CDR3nt: TGTGCCAGCAGTGAAACTAGCGGGAGAGTAAAAAACATTCAGTACTTC

j_gene: TRBJ2-3
abundance: .
len: 16
d_gene: .
v_gene: TRBV14
CDR3aa: CASSQARGASADTQYF
CDR3nt: TGTGCCAGCAGCCAAGCTCGGGGCGCAAGCGCAGATACGCAGTATTTT

j_gene: TRBJ1-2
abundance: .
len: 12
d_gene: .
v_gene: TRBV28
CDR3aa: CASSGQGHGYTF
CDR3nt: TGTGCCAGCAGTGGTCAGGGTCATGGCTACACCTTC

j_gene: TRBJ1-2
abundance: .
len: 13
d_gene: TRBD1
v_gene: TRBV28
CDR3aa: CASSGTANYGYTF
CDR3nt: TGTGCCAGCAGCGGGACAGCTAACTATGGCTACACCTTC

j_gene: TRBJ2-5
abundance: .
len: 14
d_gene: .
v_gene: TRBV9
CDR3aa: CASSVGRTGETQYF
CDR3nt: TGTGCCAGCAGCGTAGGCAGGACGGGAGAGACCCAGTACTTC

j_gene: TRBJ1-2
abundance: few
len: 16
d_gene: .
v_gene: TRBV18
CDR3aa: CASSPPSTGPDYGYTF
CDR3nt: TGTGCCAGCTCACCACCGTCTACGGGTCCGGACTATGGCTACACCTTC

j_gene: TRBJ1-2
abundance: .
len: 15
d_gene: TRBD1
v_gene: TRBV28
CDR3aa: CASTRRDRGTYGYTF
CDR3nt: TGTGCCAGCACCAGGCGGGACAGGGGGACCTATGGCTACACCTTC

j_gene: TRBJ1-2
abundance: .
len: 13
d_gene: .
v_gene: TRBV27
CDR3aa: CASSFSGGNGYTF
CDR3nt: TGTGCCAGCAGTTTCTCGGGTGGGAATGGCTACACCTTC

j_gene: TRBJ2-3
abundance: .
len: 12
d_gene: .
v_gene: TRBV2
CDR3aa: CASKVYTDTQYF
CDR3nt: TGTGCCAGCAAGGTCTACACAGATACGCAGTATTTT

j_gene: TRBJ1-5
abundance: .
len: 15
d_gene: TRBD1
v_gene: TRBV6-1
CDR3aa: CASSEGQGARPPQHF
CDR3nt: TGTGCCAGCAGTGAAGGGCAGGGGGCGCGGCCGCCCCAGCATTTT

j_gene: TRBJ2-2
abundance: .
len: 15
d_gene: TRBD2
v_gene: TRBV9
CDR3aa: CASSEEGLMVGELFF
CDR3nt: TGTGCCAGCAGCGAGGAGGGACTAATGGTCGGGGAGCTGTTTTTT

j_gene: TRBJ2-3
abundance: .
len: 15
d_gene: TRBD1
v_gene: TRBV19
CDR3aa: CASSINRGVADTQYF
CDR3nt: TGTGCCAGTAGTATCAACAGGGGGGTCGCAGATACGCAGTATTTT

j_gene: TRBJ1-1
abundance: .
len: 13
d_gene: .
v_gene: TRBV28
CDR3aa: CASSLYMNTEAFF
CDR3nt: TGTGCCAGCAGTTTATACATGAACACTGAAGCTTTCTTT

j_gene: TRBJ2-7
abundance: .
len: 13
d_gene: .
v_gene: TRBV15
CDR3aa: CATSLKQGYEQYF
CDR3nt: TGTGCCACCAGCCTAAAACAGGGCTACGAGCAGTACTTC

j_gene: TRBJ2-7
abundance: .
len: 14
d_gene: TRBD2
v_gene: TRBV14
CDR3aa: CASSPFGGVYEQYF
CDR3nt: TGTGCCAGCAGCCCGTTTGGGGGGGTCTACGAGCAGTACTTC

j_gene: TRBJ2-2
abundance: .
len: 16
d_gene: .
v_gene: TRBV7-2
CDR3aa: CASSFTSPGNTGELFF
CDR3nt: TGTGCCAGCAGCTTTACGTCCCCGGGTAACACCGGGGAGCTGTTTTTT

j_gene: TRBJ2-7
abundance: .
len: 14
d_gene: TRBD1
v_gene: TRBV6-1
CDR3aa: CASSERDRDHEQYF
CDR3nt: TGTGCCAGCAGTGAACGGGACAGGGACCACGAGCAGTACTTC

j_gene: TRBJ1-1
abundance: .
len: 17
d_gene: TRBD1
v_gene: TRBV27
CDR3aa: CASSFPGQGAMNTEAFF
CDR3nt: TGTGCCAGCAGTTTCCCCGGACAGGGGGCAATGAACACTGAAGCTTTCTTT

j_gene: TRBJ1-5
abundance: .
len: 15
d_gene: .
v_gene: TRBV19
CDR3aa: CASSIGAGFNQPQHF
CDR3nt: TGTGCCAGTAGTATAGGGGCAGGGTTCAATCAGCCCCAGCATTTT

j_gene: TRBJ2-1
abundance: .
len: 16
d_gene: TRBD1
v_gene: TRBV2
CDR3aa: CASSPAPRTGNNEQFF
CDR3nt: TGTGCCAGCAGCCCCGCCCCTAGGACAGGGAACAATGAGCAGTTCTTC

j_gene: TRBJ2-3
abundance: .
len: 14
d_gene: TRBD2
v_gene: TRBV29-1
CDR3aa: CSVDPAGGTDTQYF
CDR3nt: TGCAGCGTTGATCCAGCGGGAGGCACAGATACGCAGTATTTT

j_gene: TRBJ2-7
abundance: .
len: 14
d_gene: .
v_gene: TRBV25-1
CDR3aa: CASSEPDRSYEQYF
CDR3nt: TGTGCCAGCAGTGAGCCAGACAGGTCCTACGAGCAGTACTTC

j_gene: TRBJ1-5
abundance: .
len: 14
d_gene: .
v_gene: TRBV2
CDR3aa: CASSEFDSNQPQHF
CDR3nt: TGTGCCAGCAGTGAATTCGATAGCAATCAGCCCCAGCATTTT

j_gene: TRBJ1-2
abundance: .
len: 15
d_gene: TRBD1
v_gene: TRBV9
CDR3aa: CASSAVDRGQNGYTF
CDR3nt: TGTGCCAGCAGCGCTGTGGACAGGGGGCAGAATGGCTACACCTTC

j_gene: TRBJ2-1
abundance: once
len: 15
d_gene: TRBD2
v_gene: TRBV19
CDR3aa: CASSRDYLGSNEQFF
CDR3nt: TGTGCCAGTAGCAGGGACTACTTAGGATCCAATGAGCAGTTCTTC

j_gene: TRBJ2-1
abundance: .
len: 15
d_gene: .
v_gene: TRBV4-1
CDR3aa: CASSQVGGKYNEQFF
CDR3nt: TGCGCCAGCAGCCAAGTTGGAGGCAAATACAATGAGCAGTTCTTC

j_gene: TRBJ2-1
abundance: .
len: 17
d_gene: TRBD2
v_gene: TRBV13
CDR3aa: CASSLLKSGSSYNEQFF
CDR3nt: TGTGCCAGCAGCCTACTTAAAAGCGGGAGCTCCTACAATGAGCAGTTCTTC

j_gene: TRBJ2-3
abundance: few
len: 12
d_gene: .
v_gene: TRBV29-1
CDR3aa: CSARPVADTQYF
CDR3nt: TGCAGCGCCAGGCCCGTTGCAGATACGCAGTATTTT

j_gene: TRBJ2-3
abundance: .
len: 18
d_gene: TRBD2
v_gene: TRBV28
CDR3aa: CASSLPLTSGTSTDTQYF
CDR3nt: TGTGCCAGCAGTTTACCCCTGACTAGCGGGACTAGCACAGATACGCAGTATTTT

j_gene: TRBJ1-5
abundance: .
len: 15
d_gene: .
v_gene: TRBV28
CDR3aa: CASRRRAGGNQPQHF
CDR3nt: TGTGCCAGCAGACGCCGGGCAGGAGGTAATCAGCCCCAGCATTTT

j_gene: TRBJ2-7
abundance: .
len: 14
d_gene: TRBD1
v_gene: TRBV28
CDR3aa: CASSTSGTGYEQYF
CDR3nt: TGTGCCAGCAGTACCTCCGGGACAGGGTACGAGCAGTACTTC

j_gene: TRBJ2-7
abundance: .
len: 14
d_gene: .
v_gene: TRBV4-1
CDR3aa: CASSQASSLYEQYF
CDR3nt: TGCGCCAGCAGCCAGGCCTCTTCTTTGTACGAGCAGTACTTC

j_gene: TRBJ2-7
abundance: .
len: 15
d_gene: .
v_gene: TRBV27
CDR3aa: CASSSSRWSSYEQYF
CDR3nt: TGTGCCAGCAGTTCCTCCCGTTGGAGCTCCTACGAGCAGTACTTC

j_gene: TRBJ2-7
abundance: .
len: 15
d_gene: TRBD2
v_gene: TRBV6-4
CDR3aa: CASSVLAGPAYEQYF
CDR3nt: TGTGCCAGCAGTGTTCTAGCGGGGCCTGCCTACGAGCAGTACTTC

j_gene: TRBJ2-1
abundance: few
len: 17
d_gene: TRBD2
v_gene: TRBV7-9
CDR3aa: CASSSGLAEAGYNEQFF
CDR3nt: TGTGCCAGCAGCTCGGGACTAGCGGAAGCGGGCTACAATGAGCAGTTCTTC

j_gene: TRBJ1-2
abundance: .
len: 17
d_gene: .
v_gene: TRBV7-9
CDR3aa: CASSRVGGRGWDYGYTF
CDR3nt: TGTGCCAGCAGCCGGGTCGGGGGCAGAGGATGGGACTATGGCTACACCTTC

j_gene: TRBJ2-4
abundance: .
len: 16
d_gene: TRBD1
v_gene: TRBV10-3
CDR3aa: CAISERDRPPLNIQYF
CDR3nt: TGTGCCATCAGTGAGAGGGACAGGCCGCCGCTAAACATTCAGTACTTC

j_gene: TRBJ2-1
abundance: .
len: 15
d_gene: TRBD2
v_gene: TRBV19
CDR3aa: CASSSTSGRYNEQFF
CDR3nt: TGTGCCAGCTCGTCGACTAGCGGGAGGTACAATGAGCAGTTCTTC

j_gene: TRBJ1-4
abundance: .
len: 15
d_gene: .
v_gene: TRBV7-9
CDR3aa: CASSPTAPTNEKLFF
CDR3nt: TGTGCCAGCAGCCCTACAGCCCCAACTAATGAAAAACTGTTTTTT

j_gene: TRBJ1-1
abundance: .
len: 13
d_gene: .
v_gene: TRBV2
CDR3aa: CASIRQQNTEAFF
CDR3nt: TGTGCCAGCATAAGACAGCAGAACACTGAAGCTTTCTTT